This T cell receptor (beta chain) was found in a study of regulatory T cells in long-lasting Graves disease. TCR beta libraries were built with iRepertoire HTBI primers and Arm-PCR of CDR3 regions. MiXCR was run by TCRdb on the multiplex PCR reads, yielding one entry per CDR3 protein. The profile shows under 450,000 distinct CDR3 sequences, 15% to 20% of them singletons. The junction had 6 bases not matched to a gene; V was cut back by 6 bases and J by 3 bases. Per germline, CDR1 SGHRS and CDR2 YFSETQ. The CDR3 sequence is 16 residues long. Time point meaning: newly diagnosed GD, antithyroid drugs for less than 3 months. After RNA was extracted from PBMCs, the TCR library was made from it. This clonotype was found a few times. The data also belong to a second study, concerning T cells in Graves' hyperthyroidism and ophthalmopathy. From that study: Participants, patients aged 18 to 65, had newly diagnosed hyperthyroidism with a duration under 2 months.

The chain recombines TRBV5-1 with TRBJ2-3; 14 bases align to TRBD2. The source of this sequence is a woman aged 18-29 years with Graves disease. Sequenced material: peripheral blood mononuclear cells (PBMCs), taken at new diagnosis, from a patient treated with antithyroid drugs. CDR3 residues: CASKPGTSGSTDTQYF. CDR3 coding DNA: TGCGCCAGCAAACCCGGGACTAGCGGGAGTACAGATACGCAGTATTTT.